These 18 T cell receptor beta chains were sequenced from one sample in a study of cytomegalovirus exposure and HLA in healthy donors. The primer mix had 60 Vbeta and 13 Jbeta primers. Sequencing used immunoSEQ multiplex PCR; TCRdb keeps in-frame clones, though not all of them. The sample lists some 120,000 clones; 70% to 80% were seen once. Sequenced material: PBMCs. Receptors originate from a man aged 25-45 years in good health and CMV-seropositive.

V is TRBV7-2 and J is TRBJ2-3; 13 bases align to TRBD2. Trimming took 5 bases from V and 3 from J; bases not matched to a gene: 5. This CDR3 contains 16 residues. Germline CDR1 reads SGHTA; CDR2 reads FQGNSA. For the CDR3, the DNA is TGTGCCAGCAGCCGGACTAGCGGGAGATATACAGATACGCAGTATTTT. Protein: CASSRTSGRYTDTQYF.

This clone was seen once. This chain's CDR3 is CASSLQGVSSGYTF. Here the CDR3 DNA reads TGTGCCAGCTCACTACAGGGGGTATCATCTGGCTACACCTTC. This rearrangement joins TRBV18 to TRBJ1-2, with 8 nucleotides matching TRBD1. This CDR3 has 14 residues. Germline V gene data show CDR1 as KGHSH and CDR2 as LQKENI. V lost 4 bases to trimming and J lost 7 bases; unmatched junction nucleotides: 8.

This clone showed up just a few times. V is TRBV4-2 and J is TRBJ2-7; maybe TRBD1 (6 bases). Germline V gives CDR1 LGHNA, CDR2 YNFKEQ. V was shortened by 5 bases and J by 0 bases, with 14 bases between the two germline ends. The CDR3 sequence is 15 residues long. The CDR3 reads CASSFEQGSSYEQYF. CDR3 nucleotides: TGTGCCAGCAGCTTTGAACAGGGCTCCTCCTACGAGCAGTACTTC.

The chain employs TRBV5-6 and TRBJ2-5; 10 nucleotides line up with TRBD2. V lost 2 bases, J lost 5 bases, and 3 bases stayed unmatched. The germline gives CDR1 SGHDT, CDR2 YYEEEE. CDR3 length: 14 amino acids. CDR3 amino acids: CASSFSGRLETQYF. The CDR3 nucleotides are TGTGCCAGCAGCTTTAGCGGGAGGCTGGAGACCCAGTACTTC.

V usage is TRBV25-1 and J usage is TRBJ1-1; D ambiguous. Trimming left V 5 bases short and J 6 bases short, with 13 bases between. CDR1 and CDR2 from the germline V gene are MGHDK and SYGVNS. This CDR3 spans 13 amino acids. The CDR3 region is CASSLRMGAEAFF. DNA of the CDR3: TGTGCCAGCAGTCTCAGGATGGGAGCTGAAGCTTTCTTT. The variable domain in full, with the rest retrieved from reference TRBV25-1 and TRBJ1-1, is EADIYQTPRYLVIGTGKKITLECSQTMGHDKMYWYQQDPGMELHLIHYSYGVNSTEKGDLSSESTVSRIRTEHFPLTLESARPSHTSQYLCASSLRMGAEAFFGQGTRLTVV.

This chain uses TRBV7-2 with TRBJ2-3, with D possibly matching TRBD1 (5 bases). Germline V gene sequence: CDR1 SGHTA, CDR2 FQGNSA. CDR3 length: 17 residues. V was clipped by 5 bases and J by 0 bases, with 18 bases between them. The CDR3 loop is CASSRHRQGASTDTQYF. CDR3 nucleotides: TGTGCCAGCAGCCGACATCGGCAGGGTGCTAGCACAGATACGCAGTATTTT.

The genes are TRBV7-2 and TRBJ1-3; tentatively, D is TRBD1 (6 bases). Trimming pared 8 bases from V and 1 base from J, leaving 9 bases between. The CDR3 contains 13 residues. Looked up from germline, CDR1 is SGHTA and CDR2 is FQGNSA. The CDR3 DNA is TGTGCCAGCTCAGGGGTGTCTGGAAACACCATATATTTT. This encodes CASSGVSGNTIYF.

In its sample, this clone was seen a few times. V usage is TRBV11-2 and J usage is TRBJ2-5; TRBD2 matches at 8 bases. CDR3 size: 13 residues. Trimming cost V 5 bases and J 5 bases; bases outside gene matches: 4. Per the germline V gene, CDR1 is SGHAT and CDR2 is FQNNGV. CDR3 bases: TGTGCCAGCAGCCCAGCGGGGGAGGAGACCCAGTACTTC. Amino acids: CASSPAGEETQYF.

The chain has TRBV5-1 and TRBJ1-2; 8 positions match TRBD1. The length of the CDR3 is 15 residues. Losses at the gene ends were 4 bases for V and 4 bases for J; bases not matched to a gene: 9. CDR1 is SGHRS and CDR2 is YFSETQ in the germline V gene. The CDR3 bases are TGCGCCAGCAGCAGAGCGACAGGGGAAATCTATGGCTACACCTTC. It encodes CASSRATGEIYGYTF.

The CDR3 bases are TGTGCCAGCAGTCCTACAGGGTCACTCGAAAAACTGTTTTTT. Residues: CASSPTGSLEKLFF. The V gene is TRBV28, the J gene TRBJ1-4, with D perhaps matching TRBD1 (6 bases). Trimming removed 5 bases at V and 8 bases at J, with 15 bases between. The CDR3 length is 14 residues. CDR1 MDHEN and CDR2 SYDVKM come from the germline V gene.

CDR3 nucleotides: TGCGCCAGCAGCTTTGGGACTGCCCTTATAACTGAAGCTTTCTTT. It codes for CASSFGTALITEAFF. This chain connects TRBV5-1 to TRBJ1-1; D may be TRBD1 (5 bases). The CDR3 is 15 residues long. The germline gives CDR1 SGHRS, CDR2 YFSETQ. V lost 2 bases and J lost 5, with 16 bases in between.

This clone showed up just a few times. DNA of the CDR3: TGTGCCAGCAGTGCAGGTTATGAAGCTTTCTTT. It is translated as CASSAGYEAFF. The chain carries TRBV6-5 and TRBJ1-1, with D uncertain. The CDR3 is made up of 11 amino acids. V lost 5 bases, J lost 7 bases, and 8 bases lay in between. Germline V gene lookup returns CDR1 MNHEY and CDR2 SVGAGI.

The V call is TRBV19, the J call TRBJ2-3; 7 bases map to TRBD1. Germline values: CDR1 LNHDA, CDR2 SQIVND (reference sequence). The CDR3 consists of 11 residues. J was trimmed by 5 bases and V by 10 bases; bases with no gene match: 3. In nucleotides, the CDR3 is TGTGCCACCGCAGGGGGAGATACGCAGTATTTT. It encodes CATAGGDTQYF.

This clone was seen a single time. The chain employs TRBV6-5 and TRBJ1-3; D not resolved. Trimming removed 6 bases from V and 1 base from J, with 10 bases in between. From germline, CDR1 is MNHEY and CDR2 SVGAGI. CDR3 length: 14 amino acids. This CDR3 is CASSLMQSGNTIYF. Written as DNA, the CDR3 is TGTGCCAGCAGCCTCATGCAGTCTGGAAACACCATATATTTT.

DNA of the CDR3: TGCACCAGCAGCCAAGATTCTAGCGGGAGGGCTGGTGGACGTGTAGATACGCAGTATTTT. Its translation: CTSSQDSSGRAGGRVDTQYF. The chain recombines TRBV1 with TRBJ2-3; the table names TRBD2, a call not compared with the DNA. TRBV1 constitutes a pseudogene. This CDR3 comprises 20 residues.

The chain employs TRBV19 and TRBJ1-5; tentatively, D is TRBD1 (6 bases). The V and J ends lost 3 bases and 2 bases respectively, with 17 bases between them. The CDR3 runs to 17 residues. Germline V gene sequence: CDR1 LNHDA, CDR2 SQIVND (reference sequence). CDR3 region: CASSMTGGAGGNQPQHF. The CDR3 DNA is TGTGCCAGTAGTATGACGGGGGGCGCGGGTGGCAATCAGCCCCAGCATTTT.

The CDR3 region has the DNA TGTGCCAGCAGTTTTGAGGGCCTGAACACTGAAGCTTTCTTT. It encodes CASSFEGLNTEAFF. The chain joins TRBV27 to TRBJ1-1; D is unresolved. V shed 3 bases and J shed 0 bases, with 8 bases lying between them. Germline V gene lookup returns CDR1 MNHEY and CDR2 SMNVEV (reference sequence). The length of the CDR3 is 14 residues.

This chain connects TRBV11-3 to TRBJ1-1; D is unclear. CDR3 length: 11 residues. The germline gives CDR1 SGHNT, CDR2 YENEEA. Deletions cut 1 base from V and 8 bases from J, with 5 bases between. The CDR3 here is CASSLGLEAFF. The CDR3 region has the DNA TGTGCCAGCAGCTTAGGTCTCGAAGCTTTCTTT.